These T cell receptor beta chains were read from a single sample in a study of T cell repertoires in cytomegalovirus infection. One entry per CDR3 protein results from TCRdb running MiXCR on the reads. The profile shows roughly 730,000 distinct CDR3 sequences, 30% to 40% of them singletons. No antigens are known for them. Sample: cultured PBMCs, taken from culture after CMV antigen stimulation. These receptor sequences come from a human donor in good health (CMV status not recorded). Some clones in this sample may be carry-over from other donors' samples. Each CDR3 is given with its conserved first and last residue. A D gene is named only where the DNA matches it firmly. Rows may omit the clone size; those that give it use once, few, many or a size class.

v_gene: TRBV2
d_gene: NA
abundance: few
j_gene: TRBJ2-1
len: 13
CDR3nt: TGTGCCAGCAGCCCCGCGGTTGGCAATGAGCAGTTCTTC
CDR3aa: CASSPAVGNEQFF

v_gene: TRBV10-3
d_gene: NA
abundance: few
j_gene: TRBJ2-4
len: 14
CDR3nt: TGTGCCATCAGTGAGTGGGGGGCCAAAAACATTCAGTACTTC
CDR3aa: CAISEWGAKNIQYF

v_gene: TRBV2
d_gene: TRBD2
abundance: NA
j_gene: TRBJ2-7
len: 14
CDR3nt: TGTGCCAGCAGTGGGGCGGGGGGTCCCTACGAGCAGTACTTC
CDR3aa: CASSGAGGPYEQYF

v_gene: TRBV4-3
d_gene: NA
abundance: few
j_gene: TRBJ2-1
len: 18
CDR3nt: TGCGCCAGCAGCCAAGCCAGCGTAGGGACTGGAGTTTACAATGAGCAGTTCTTC
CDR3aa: CASSQASVGTGVYNEQFF

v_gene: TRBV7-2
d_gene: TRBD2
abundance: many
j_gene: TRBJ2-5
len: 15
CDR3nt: TGTGCCAGCCTCGGGACTAGCGGGGCCCAAGAGACCCAGTACTTC
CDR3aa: CASLGTSGAQETQYF

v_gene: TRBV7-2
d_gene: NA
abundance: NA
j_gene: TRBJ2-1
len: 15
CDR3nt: TGTGCCAGCAGCTTAGCATGGGACCCATACAATGAGCAGTTCTTC
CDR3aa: CASSLAWDPYNEQFF

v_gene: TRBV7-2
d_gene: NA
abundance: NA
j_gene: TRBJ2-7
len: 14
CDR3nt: TGTGCCAGCAGCTTACGTACAGCTCCCTACGAGCAGTACTTC
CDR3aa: CASSLRTAPYEQYF

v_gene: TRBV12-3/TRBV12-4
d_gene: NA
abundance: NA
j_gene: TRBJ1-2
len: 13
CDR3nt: TGTGCCACAAGGGGACACGACCGTACCGGCTACACCTTC
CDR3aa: CATRGHDRTGYTF

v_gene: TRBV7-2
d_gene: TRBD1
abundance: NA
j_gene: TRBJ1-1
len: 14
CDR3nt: TGTGCCAGCAGCTGGTACAGGGGTAACACTGAAGCTTTCTTT
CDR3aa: CASSWYRGNTEAFF

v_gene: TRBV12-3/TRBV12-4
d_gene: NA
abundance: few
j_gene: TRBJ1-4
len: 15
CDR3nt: TGTGCCAGCAGTTTAGGCGGCCCCACCGGTGAAAAACTGTTTTTT
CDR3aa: CASSLGGPTGEKLFF

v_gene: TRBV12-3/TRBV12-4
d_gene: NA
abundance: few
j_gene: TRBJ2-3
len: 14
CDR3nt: TGTGCCAGCGGGAAGGGGGGCCGCACAGATACGCAGTATTTT
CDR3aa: CASGKGGRTDTQYF

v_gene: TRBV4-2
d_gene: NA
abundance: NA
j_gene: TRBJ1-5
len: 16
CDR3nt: TGTGCCAGCAGCCAGGGAGTAGTTGGGAGCAATCAGCCCCAGCATTTT
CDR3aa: CASSQGVVGSNQPQHF

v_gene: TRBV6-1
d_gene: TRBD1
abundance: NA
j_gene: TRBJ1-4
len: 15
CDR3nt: TGTGCCAGCACCCGAATACAGGGGGCAGGGGAAAAACTGTTTTTT
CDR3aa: CASTRIQGAGEKLFF

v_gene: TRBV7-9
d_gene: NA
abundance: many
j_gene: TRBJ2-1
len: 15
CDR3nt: TGTGCCAGCAGCTCCGGGACCAGCCGGTACAATGAGCAGTTCTTC
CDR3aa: CASSSGTSRYNEQFF

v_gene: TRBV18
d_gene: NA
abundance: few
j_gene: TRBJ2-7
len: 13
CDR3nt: TGTGCCAGCTCACCATCCACTAGCTTCGAGCAGTACTTC
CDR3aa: CASSPSTSFEQYF

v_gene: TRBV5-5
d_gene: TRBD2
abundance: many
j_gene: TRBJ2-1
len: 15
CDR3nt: TGTGCCAGCAGCAAGACTAGCGGGACATACAATGAGCAGTTCTTC
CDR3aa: CASSKTSGTYNEQFF

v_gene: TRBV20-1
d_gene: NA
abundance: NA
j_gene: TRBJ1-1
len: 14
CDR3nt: TGCAGTGCTCTCCTGGGGCAGGGAGTTACTGAAGCTTTCTTT
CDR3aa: CSALLGQGVTEAFF

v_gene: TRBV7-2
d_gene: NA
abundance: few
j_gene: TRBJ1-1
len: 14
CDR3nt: TGTGCCAGCAGCTTCGCGACCGGGAACACTGAAGCTTTCTTT
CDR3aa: CASSFATGNTEAFF

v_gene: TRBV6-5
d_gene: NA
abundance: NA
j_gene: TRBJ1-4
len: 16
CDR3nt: TGTGCCAGCAGTTACCGGGGGGGAGCGACTAATGAAAAACTGTTTTTT
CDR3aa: CASSYRGGATNEKLFF

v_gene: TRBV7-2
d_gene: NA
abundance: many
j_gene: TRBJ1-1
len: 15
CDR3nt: TGTGCCAGCAGCTTAAGGGCCGGGACCGACACTGAAGCTTTCTTT
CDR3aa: CASSLRAGTDTEAFF

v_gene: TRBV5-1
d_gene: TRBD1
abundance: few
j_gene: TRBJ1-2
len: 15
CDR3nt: TGCGCCAGCAGCGGGGGACAGGGGGCCTTCTATGGCTACACCTTC
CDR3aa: CASSGGQGAFYGYTF

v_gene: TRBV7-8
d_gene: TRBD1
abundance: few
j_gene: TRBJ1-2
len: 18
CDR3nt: TGTGCCAGCAGCTTAAGCTGGACAGGGCATCGCGGTGGCTATGGCTACACCTTC
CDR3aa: CASSLSWTGHRGGYGYTF

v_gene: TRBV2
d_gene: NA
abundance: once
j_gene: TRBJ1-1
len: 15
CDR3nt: TGTGCCAGCAGACCTTTGGCAGGCATTAACACTGAAGCTTTCTTT
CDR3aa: CASRPLAGINTEAFF

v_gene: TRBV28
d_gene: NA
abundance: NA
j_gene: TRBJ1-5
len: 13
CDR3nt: TGTGCCAGCAGTCCGACTCCACCTCAGCCCCAGCATTTT
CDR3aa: CASSPTPPQPQHF

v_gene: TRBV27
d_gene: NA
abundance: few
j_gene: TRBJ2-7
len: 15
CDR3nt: TGTGCCACTAGCCCCCGGGGCAGAGTAACCTACGAGCAGTACTTC
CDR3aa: CATSPRGRVTYEQYF

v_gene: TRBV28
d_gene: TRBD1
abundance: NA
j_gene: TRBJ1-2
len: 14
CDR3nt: TGTGCCAGTTCCGGGACAGAAAGATACTATGGCTACACCTTC
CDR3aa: CASSGTERYYGYTF

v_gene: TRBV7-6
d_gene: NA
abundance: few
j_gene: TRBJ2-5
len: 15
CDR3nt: TGTGCCAGCAGCTTAGAGCAGGGAGGCCCAGAGACCCAGTACTTC
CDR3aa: CASSLEQGGPETQYF

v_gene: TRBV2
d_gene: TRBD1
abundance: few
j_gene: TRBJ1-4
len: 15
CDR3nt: TGTGCCAGCAGTTCCCGGACAGGACACGATGAAAAACTGTTTTTT
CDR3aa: CASSSRTGHDEKLFF

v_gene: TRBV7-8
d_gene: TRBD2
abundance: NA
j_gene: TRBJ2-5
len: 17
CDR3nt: TGTGCCAGCAGCTTAGGAGGACTAGCGGGGGGTTTGGAGACCCAGTACTTC
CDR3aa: CASSLGGLAGGLETQYF

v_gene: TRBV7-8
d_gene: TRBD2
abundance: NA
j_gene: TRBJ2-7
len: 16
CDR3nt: TGTGCCAGCAGCTTAGGTAGCGGGAGGGCCGGATACGAGCAGTACTTC
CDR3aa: CASSLGSGRAGYEQYF

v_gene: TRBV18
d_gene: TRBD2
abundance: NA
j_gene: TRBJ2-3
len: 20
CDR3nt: TGTGCCAGCTCACCATCCCGGAGGGCTAGCGGGACCCGGATCACAGATACGCAGTATTTT
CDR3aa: CASSPSRRASGTRITDTQYF

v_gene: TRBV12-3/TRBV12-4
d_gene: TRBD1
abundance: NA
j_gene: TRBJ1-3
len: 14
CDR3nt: TGTGCCAGCAGTCGACAGGGGACTGGAAACACCATATATTTT
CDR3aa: CASSRQGTGNTIYF

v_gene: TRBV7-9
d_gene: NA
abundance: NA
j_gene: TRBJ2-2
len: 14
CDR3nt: TGTGCCAGCAGCTACGGGACACCCGCCGGGGAGCTGTTTTTT
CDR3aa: CASSYGTPAGELFF

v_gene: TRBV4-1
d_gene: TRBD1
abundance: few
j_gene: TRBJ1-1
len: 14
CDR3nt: TGCGCCAGCAGGACAGGGGTATGGGACACTGAAGCTTTCTTT
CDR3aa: CASRTGVWDTEAFF

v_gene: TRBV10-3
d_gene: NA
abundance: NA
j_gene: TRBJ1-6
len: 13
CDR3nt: TGTGCCATCAGGGACAGTATTAATTCACCCCTCCACTTT
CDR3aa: CAIRDSINSPLHF

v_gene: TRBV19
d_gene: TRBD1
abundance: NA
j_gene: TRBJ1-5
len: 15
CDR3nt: TGTGCCAGTAGTATCGGGGACAGGAAACCGTGGTCCCAGCATTTT
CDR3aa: CASSIGDRKPWSQHF

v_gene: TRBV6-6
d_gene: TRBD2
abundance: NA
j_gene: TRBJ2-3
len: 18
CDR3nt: TGTGCCAGCACCCCCCGCGCGGGAGGGGAGATGGGCACAGATACGCAGTATTTT
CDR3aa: CASTPRAGGEMGTDTQYF

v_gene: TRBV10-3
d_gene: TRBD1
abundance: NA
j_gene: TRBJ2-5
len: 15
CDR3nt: TGTGCCATCAGTGAGTCGGGACAGTCCCAAGAGACCCAGTACTTC
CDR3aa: CAISESGQSQETQYF

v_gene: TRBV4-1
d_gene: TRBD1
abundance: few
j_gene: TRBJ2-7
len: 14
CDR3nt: TGCGCCAGCAGCCAAGCGAACAGGGGATACGAGCAGTACTTC
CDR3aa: CASSQANRGYEQYF

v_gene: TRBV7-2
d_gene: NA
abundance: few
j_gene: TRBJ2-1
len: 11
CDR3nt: TGTGCCAGCAGCTTCGCTGACGAGCAGTTCTTC
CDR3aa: CASSFADEQFF

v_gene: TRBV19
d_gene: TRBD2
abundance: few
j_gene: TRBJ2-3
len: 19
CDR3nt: TGTGCCAGCCAAACCTTGCTAGCGGATAAATCACCGGGCACAGATACGCAGTATTTT
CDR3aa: CASQTLLADKSPGTDTQYF

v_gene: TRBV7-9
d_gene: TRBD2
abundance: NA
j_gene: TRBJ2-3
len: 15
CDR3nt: TGTGCCAGCCCCCGCGGGAGGGGTGTAACAGATACGCAGTATTTT
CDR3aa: CASPRGRGVTDTQYF

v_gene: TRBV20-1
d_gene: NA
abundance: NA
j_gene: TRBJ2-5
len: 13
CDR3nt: TGCAGTGCGGTAGACGGGGGCGACGGGACCCAGTACTTC
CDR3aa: CSAVDGGDGTQYF

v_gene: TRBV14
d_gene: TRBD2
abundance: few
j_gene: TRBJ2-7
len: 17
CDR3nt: TGTGCCAGCAGCAACCACCACACTAGCGGGATCTCCTACGAGCAGTACTTC
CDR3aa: CASSNHHTSGISYEQYF

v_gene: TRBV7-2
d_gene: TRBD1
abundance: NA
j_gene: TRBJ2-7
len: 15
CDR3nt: TGTGCCAGCAGCTTATGGACAGGGTATATGGACGAGCAGTACTTC
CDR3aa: CASSLWTGYMDEQYF

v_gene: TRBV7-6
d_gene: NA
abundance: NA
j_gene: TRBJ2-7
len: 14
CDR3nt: TGTGCCAGCAGCGAGACAGGCCGAACCTACGAGCAGTACTTC
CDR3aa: CASSETGRTYEQYF

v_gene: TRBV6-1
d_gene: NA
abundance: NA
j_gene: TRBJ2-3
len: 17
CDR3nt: TGTGCCAGCAGACCAACTCGGGGTAGCTATGGCACAGATACGCAGTATTTT
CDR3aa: CASRPTRGSYGTDTQYF

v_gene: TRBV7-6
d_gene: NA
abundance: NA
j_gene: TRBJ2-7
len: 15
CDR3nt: TGTGCCAGCAGCTTAGTGACACCAGACTCATACGAGCAGTACTTC
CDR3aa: CASSLVTPDSYEQYF

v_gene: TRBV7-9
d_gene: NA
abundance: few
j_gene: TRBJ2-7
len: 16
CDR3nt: TGTGCCAGCCACAAGATCAGGGGACAAACCTCCTACGAGCAGTACTTC
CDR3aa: CASHKIRGQTSYEQYF